This entry describes one T cell receptor (beta chain). These data come from a study of control samples from healthy donors and cancer patients. J gave up 5 bases and V 11 bases, and 12 bases lay outside the gene matches. Per germline, CDR1 LNHDA and CDR2 SQIVND (reference sequence). CDR3 length: 15 residues. TCRdb keeps only in-frame clones here, not all; method: immunoSEQ multiplex PCR. The table includes 150,000 to 200,000 clones, roughly nine tenths detected once. The specimen was blood. This clonotype was obtained from a woman younger than 45 in good health. The chain uses TRBV19 and TRBJ1-4; TRBD1 aligns across 9 bases. The CDR3 DNA is TGTGCCTGTAAAGCTACCGGGACAGGGAATGAAAAACTGTTTTTT. This translates into CACKATGTGNEKLFF.